A single sample is the source of the 32 T cell receptor beta chains below, sequenced in a study of blood T cell repertoires in COVID-19. Clones were sequenced by immunoSEQ multiplex PCR, and TCRdb holds only the in-frame ones, with some missing. The sample yields fewer than 250,000 clones, roughly 84% seen once. The sequencing input was PBMCs or T cells enriched from blood (not recorded which). The source is a woman between 35 and 50 years old who had recovered from COVID-19.

This clone was seen a few times. V usage is TRBV2 and J usage is TRBJ1-1, with D uncertain. The CDR3 loop spans 15 amino acids. From germline, CDR1 is SNHLY and CDR2 FYNNEI. V was shortened by 4 bases and J by 1 base, with 13 bases between the two germline ends. CDR3: CASSAPTTANTEAFF. DNA for the CDR3: TGTGCCAGCAGTGCTCCAACCACAGCGAACACTGAAGCTTTCTTT.

The CDR3 DNA reads as TGTGCCAGCAGCTCGCCGGGACAGGGGACGATGAACACTGAAGCTTTCTTT. This encodes CASSSPGQGTMNTEAFF. The gene calls are TRBV11-2 and TRBJ1-1; 10 nucleotides align to TRBD1. Germline V lookup: CDR1 SGHAT, CDR2 FQNNGV. The CDR3 spans 17 residues. The V and J ends lost 4 bases and 0 bases, in that order; junction bases with no gene match: 8.

The rearrangement links TRBV12-3 or TRBV12-4 to TRBJ2-3, with no clear D. Trimming removed 4 bases from V and 5 bases from J, with 7 bases in between. This CDR3 contains 12 residues. DNA of the CDR3: TGTGCCAGCAGTTCCCCGGGAGATACGCAGTATTTT. Its translation is CASSSPGDTQYF.

This clone has only one observation. V is TRBV28 and J is TRBJ2-7; TRBD2 aligns across 14 bases. The CDR3 is made up of 14 amino acids. Germline CDR1 reads MDHEN; CDR2 reads SYDVKM. V shed 5 bases, J shed 7 bases, and the junction held 4 bases outside the gene matches. The CDR3 DNA reads as TGTGCCAGCAGTCGACTAGCGGGAGGGGGAGAGCAGTACTTC. Its translation: CASSRLAGGGEQYF.

This clone was recorded once. The genes are TRBV19 and TRBJ2-1; D may be TRBD2 (5 bases). With 4 bases removed from V and 8 bases from J, the gap between germline ends came to 15 bases. This CDR3 has 14 amino acids. The germline V gene has CDR1 LNHDA and CDR2 SQIVND (reference sequence). The CDR3 sequence is CASSNGGRSDEQFF. The CDR3 DNA reads TGTGCCAGTAGTAACGGAGGTAGGAGCGATGAGCAGTTCTTC.

The CDR3 reads CASSLQRTGISNYGYTF. The CDR3 DNA follows: TGTGCCAGCTCACTGCAGCGTACCGGGATATCTAACTATGGCTACACCTTC. The chain joins TRBV18 to TRBJ1-2; D is unresolved. The CDR3 is made up of 17 amino acids. Germline CDR1 reads KGHSH; CDR2 reads LQKENI. V gave up 4 bases and J gave up 0 bases, with 18 bases separating them. Supplemented by reference TRBV18 and TRBJ1-2, the full variable domain reads NAGVMQNPRHLVRRRGQEARLRCSPMKGHSHVYWYRQLPEEGLKFMVYLQKENIIDESGMPKERFSAEFPKEGPSILRIQQVVRGDSAAYFCASSLQRTGISNYGYTFGSGTRLTVV.

This clone has a single count. V gene TRBV18 combines with J gene TRBJ2-3, with D maybe TRBD2 (6 bases). The CDR3 consists of 17 residues. CDR1 and CDR2 from the germline V gene are KGHSH and LQKENI. V lost 3 bases and J lost 1, with 17 bases in between. DNA for the CDR3: TGTGCCAGCTCACCGGTAAGGTGGGGGACTGGCACAGATACGCAGTATTTT. It is translated as CASSPVRWGTGTDTQYF. The full variable domain, in which reference TRBV18 and TRBJ2-3 provide the parts outside the CDR3, is NAGVMQNPRHLVRRRGQEARLRCSPMKGHSHVYWYRQLPEEGLKFMVYLQKENIIDESGMPKERFSAEFPKEGPSILRIQQVVRGDSAAYFCASSPVRWGTGTDTQYFGPGTRLTVL.

The rearrangement uses TRBV29-1 and TRBJ1-2; 8 positions agree with TRBD1. The V segment lost 3 bases and the J segment 6 bases; nucleotides outside the gene matches: 3. The germline V gene has CDR1 SQVTM and CDR2 ANQGSEA. This CDR3 is 12 amino acids long. CDR3 sequence reads: CSVDPGGHGYTF. The CDR3 region has the DNA TGCAGCGTTGATCCAGGGGGCCATGGCTACACCTTC.

The chain joins TRBV27 to TRBJ2-7; 10 bases line up with TRBD1. Germline lookup yields CDR1 MNHEY and CDR2 SMNVEV (reference sequence). The CDR3 has 16 amino acids. V lost 2 bases to trimming and J lost 3 bases; unmatched junction nucleotides: 7. The CDR3 region is CASSLLRTGGVYEQYF. The CDR3 nucleotides read TGTGCCAGCAGTTTACTCCGGACAGGGGGAGTCTACGAGCAGTACTTC.

The chain is built from TRBV7-2 and TRBJ2-1, with TRBD2 as a possible D gene (6 bases). Between the trimmed V and J ends, which lost 1 base and 5 bases, there was a span of 15 bases. CDR1 and CDR2 (germline): SGHTA, FQGNSA. The CDR3 consists of 16 residues. The CDR3 loop reads CASSLETRELNNEQFF. The CDR3 coding sequence is TGTGCCAGCAGCTTAGAAACCCGGGAGCTCAACAATGAGCAGTTCTTC. Filled out from reference TRBV7-2 and TRBJ2-1, the complete variable domain reads GAGVSQSPSNKVTEKGKDVELRCDPISGHTALYWYRQSLGQGLEFLIYFQGNSAPDKSGLPSDRFSAERTGGSVSTLTIQRTQQEDSAVYLCASSLETRELNNEQFFGPGTRLTVL.

J is TRBJ2-7 and V is TRBV12-2; the D segment call TRBD1 is taken from the table without a DNA check. TRBV12-2 is described as a pseudogene. The CDR3 runs 17 residues. In DNA form, the CDR3 reads TGTGCAAGTCGCTTAGTACGTCCAGGGGCCCTCCCCTACGAGCAGTACTTC. Translation gives CASRLVRPGALPYEQYF.

This clone was found once. The chain carries TRBV7-2 and TRBJ1-2; maybe TRBD1 (6 bases). V lost 5 bases to trimming and J lost 8 bases, with 15 bases between them. Germline V gene data show CDR1 as SGHTA and CDR2 as FQGNSA. The CDR3 runs 13 residues. CDR3 bases: TGTGCCAGCAGCCAAACAGGGATCAGCGGCTACACCTTC. Protein sequence: CASSQTGISGYTF.

V usage is TRBV15 and J usage is TRBJ1-3; a weak D match, TRBD1 (5 bases). Germline-derived CDR1 and CDR2 are LNHNV and YYDKDF (reference sequence). V dropped 5 bases and J dropped 4 bases, with 18 bases sitting between them. This CDR3 region has 16 residues. For the CDR3, the DNA is TGTGCCACCAGCCCTGTTGGACAAGGGGTAGGAAACACCATATATTTT. The encoded protein is CATSPVGQGVGNTIYF.

The CDR3 reads CASSLYDTGELFF. CDR3 nucleotides: TGTGCCAGCAGCTTATATGACACCGGGGAGCTGTTTTTT. The rearrangement uses TRBV11-3 and TRBJ2-2; no firm D call. CDR3 length: 13 residues. The ends were cut back, 2 bases at V and 3 bases at J, with 4 bases in the middle. CDR1 and CDR2 from the germline V gene are SGHNT and YENEEA. The whole variable domain, filled in from reference TRBV11-3 and TRBJ2-2, reads EAGVVQSPRYKIIEKKQPVAFWCNPISGHNTLYWYLQNLGQGPELLIRYENEEAVDDSQLPKDRFSAERLKGVDSTLKIQPAELGDSAVYLCASSLYDTGELFFGEGSRLTVL.

The chain has TRBV12-5 and TRBJ2-1, with D possibly TRBD2 on 5 matching bases. Germline values: CDR1 LGHNT, CDR2 FRNRAP. The V gene lost 3 bases and the J gene lost 9 bases, with 15 bases spanning the gap. The CDR3 length is 14 residues. CDR3 in DNA: TGTGCTAGTGGTTTAAGCGGCCCAGAACGTGAGCAGTTCTTC. Encoded protein: CASGLSGPEREQFF.

Regarding this clone: Its ends do not fully match the called genes, so a read error is possible. The gene calls are TRBV5-1 and TRBJ2-2; D possibly corresponds to TRBD2 (6 bases). There are 13 residues in the CDR3. The germline V gene encodes CDR1 SGHRS and CDR2 YFSETQ. CDR3 in DNA: TGCGCGAGCAGAGGCGGGGTGACCGGGGAGCTGTTTTTT. Translated: CASRGGVTGELFF.

The chain has TRBV2 and TRBJ1-1; D unresolved. V was pared by 7 bases and J by 6 bases, with 12 bases between. Germline-derived CDR1 and CDR2 are SNHLY and FYNNEI. The CDR3 extends over 12 amino acids. This CDR3 reads CASNSESPEAFF. CDR3 nucleotides: TGTGCCAGCAATTCCGAGAGTCCTGAAGCTTTCTTT.

V gene TRBV6-6 combines with J gene TRBJ2-3; D is ambiguous. CDR1 is MNHNY, CDR2 SVGAGI, per germline (reference sequence). This CDR3 has 16 residues. Trimming removed 5 bases from V and 3 bases from J, with 18 bases in between. In nucleotides, the CDR3 is TGTGCCAGCAGTCCCCACGGCAGATCGCGGACAGATACGCAGTATTTT. Its translation: CASSPHGRSRTDTQYF.

The J gene is TRBJ2-5, the V gene TRBV30; 11 nucleotides align to TRBD1. Germline values: CDR1 GTSNPN, CDR2 SVGIG (reference sequence). The CDR3 covers 15 residues. V dropped 3 bases and J dropped 6; count of bases not matched to a gene: 9. The CDR3 nucleotides are TGTGCCTGGAGACAAGGGACAGGGGGTAGGAAGACCCAGTACTTC. It encodes CAWRQGTGGRKTQYF.

This clone has only one observation. J is TRBJ2-7 and V is TRBV24-1; perhaps TRBD2 as D (6 bases). The CDR3 spans 18 residues. Germline V gene lookup returns CDR1 KGHDR and CDR2 SFDVKD. V lost 3 bases and J 3 bases, leaving 23 bases between the germline ends. The CDR3 region has the DNA TGTGCCACCAGTGATCGGGGACCCCTTAGCGGAGAGAGCTACGAGCAGTACTTC. Translating it yields CATSDRGPLSGESYEQYF.

The V gene is TRBV2, the J gene TRBJ2-5, with TRBD2 identical over 15 bases. CDR1 is SNHLY and CDR2 is FYNNEI in the germline V gene. V trimming: 6 bases; J trimming: 2 bases; junction bases outside the gene matches: 7. The CDR3 has 17 residues. CDR3 protein: CASRTGLAGGNQETQYF. The CDR3 nucleotides are TGTGCCAGCAGAACGGGACTAGCGGGAGGTAATCAAGAGACCCAGTACTTC.

The chain recombines TRBV11-2 with TRBJ1-1; D not resolved. This CDR3 contains 14 residues. V was trimmed by 5 bases and J by 1 base, leaving 11 bases between them. CDR1 and CDR2 (germline): SGHAT, FQNNGV. The CDR3 nucleotides read TGTGCCAGCAGCGCCAACCGGGGGAACACTGAAGCTTTCTTT. It specifies CASSANRGNTEAFF.

This chain joins TRBV29-1 and TRBJ1-2; D ambiguous. Trimming removed 2 bases from V and 3 bases from J, with 10 bases in between. CDR3 length equals 13 residues. CDR1 SQVTM and CDR2 ANQGSEA come from the germline V gene. This CDR3 reads CSVESSVDYGYTF. The CDR3 DNA reads as TGCAGCGTTGAATCGTCGGTCGACTATGGCTACACCTTC.

The V gene is TRBV6-5, the J gene TRBJ1-1; TRBD1 is a possible D gene (5 bases). Per the germline V gene, CDR1 is MNHEY and CDR2 is SVGAGI. This CDR3 spans 14 amino acids. V lost 0 bases and J 6 bases, leaving 11 bases between the germline ends. In nucleotides, the CDR3 is TGTGCCAGCAGTTACTCGGAGGGGAAGGCTGAAGCTTTCTTT. It is translated as CASSYSEGKAEAFF.

The chain joins TRBV7-2 to TRBJ2-3; TRBD2 might be the D (5 bases). With 7 bases removed from V and 0 bases from J, the gap between germline ends came to 14 bases. Germline-derived CDR1 and CDR2 are SGHTA and FQGNSA. The CDR3 consists of 15 residues. The CDR3 DNA is TGTGCCAGCACCCTGTCGGCGGGCAGCACAGATACGCAGTATTTT. Amino acids: CASTLSAGSTDTQYF.

V is TRBV7-2 and J is TRBJ2-7, with D possibly matching TRBD1 (5 bases). The CDR3 sequence is 16 residues long. Trimming left V 2 bases short and J 2 bases short, with 16 bases between. CDR1 and CDR2 from the germline V gene are SGHTA and FQGNSA. DNA of the CDR3: TGTGCCAGCAGCTTATTTGGGGCTAGAAGTACCTACGAGCAGTACTTC. Protein: CASSLFGARSTYEQYF.

This clone has a handful of counts. The chain is built from TRBV3-1 (or the pseudogene TRBV3-2) and TRBJ1-1; tentatively, D is TRBD1 (6 bases). The CDR3 is 12 residues long. Germline V gives CDR1 LGHDT, CDR2 YNNKEL (reference sequence). V was shortened by 2 bases and J by 11 bases, with 12 bases between the two germline ends. In nucleotides, the CDR3 is TGTGCCAGCAGCCAATCCTTGGGGGCGGCTTTCTTT. Its translation is CASSQSLGAAFF.

The J gene is TRBJ2-1, the V gene TRBV5-1; 7 bases align to TRBD2. V was clipped by 0 bases and J by 4 bases; unmatched bases: 4. Germline V CDR1 and CDR2: SGHRS, YFSETQ. The CDR3 spans 15 residues. CDR3 in DNA: TGCGCCAGCAGCTTGGCGGCGGGAGTGTACAATGAGCAGTTCTTC. Its protein is CASSLAAGVYNEQFF.

The chain couples TRBV3-1 (or the pseudogene TRBV3-2) to TRBJ2-7, with a weak D call TRBD1 (6 bases). Germline-derived CDR1 and CDR2 are LGHDT and YNNKEL (reference sequence). The CDR3 contains 14 residues. Trimming removed 4 bases from V and 2 bases from J, with 12 bases in between. CDR3 region: CASSLQGITYEQYF. The CDR3 region has the DNA TGTGCCAGCAGCCTACAGGGTATTACCTACGAGCAGTACTTC.

The V call is TRBV5-4, the J call TRBJ2-1, with TRBD2 identical over 14 bases. Unmatched junction bases numbered 11, after V lost 3 bases and J lost 6 bases. The CDR3 contains 18 residues. Germline-derived CDR1 and CDR2 are SGHNT and YYREEE (reference sequence). The CDR3 loop is CASSSGTSGGDIGNEQFF. DNA of the CDR3: TGTGCCAGCAGCTCCGGGACTAGCGGGGGAGATATTGGCAATGAGCAGTTCTTC.

V gene TRBV30 combines with J gene TRBJ2-2, with TRBD1 identical over 11 bases. The germline CDR1 and CDR2 sequences are GTSNPN and SVGIG (reference sequence). This CDR3 is 18 amino acids long. V was pared by 0 bases and J by 3 bases, with 9 bases of the junction left unmatched. CDR3 loop: CAWSVRSGQGADTGELFF. The CDR3 bases are TGTGCCTGGAGTGTACGTTCAGGACAGGGGGCTGACACCGGGGAGCTGTTTTTT.

V gene TRBV29-1 combines with J gene TRBJ2-3; the D gene is possibly TRBD2 (7 bases). The germline CDR1 and CDR2 sequences are SQVTM and ANQGSEA. V shed 5 bases and J shed 4 bases, with 16 bases lying between them. The CDR3 runs 14 residues. CDR3 sequence: CSVRGEGPPDTQYF. The CDR3 coding sequence is TGCAGCGTTAGGGGGGAGGGACCACCAGATACGCAGTATTTT.